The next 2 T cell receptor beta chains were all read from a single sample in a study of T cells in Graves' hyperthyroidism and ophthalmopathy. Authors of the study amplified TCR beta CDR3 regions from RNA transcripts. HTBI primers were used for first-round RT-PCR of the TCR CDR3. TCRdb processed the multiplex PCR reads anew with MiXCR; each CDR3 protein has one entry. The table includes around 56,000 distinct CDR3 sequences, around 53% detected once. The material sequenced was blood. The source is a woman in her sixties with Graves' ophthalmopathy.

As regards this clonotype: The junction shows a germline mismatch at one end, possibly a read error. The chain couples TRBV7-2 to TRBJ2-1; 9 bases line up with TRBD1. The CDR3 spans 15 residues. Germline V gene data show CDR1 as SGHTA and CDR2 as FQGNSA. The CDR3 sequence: CVSSNRDRAYNEQFF. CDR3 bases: TGTGTCAGCAGCAACCGGGACAGGGCCTACAATGAGCAGTTCTTC.

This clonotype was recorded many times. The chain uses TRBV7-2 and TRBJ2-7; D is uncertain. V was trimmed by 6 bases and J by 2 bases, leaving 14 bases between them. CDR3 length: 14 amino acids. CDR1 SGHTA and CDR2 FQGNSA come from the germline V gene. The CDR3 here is CASSLGIPPYEQYF. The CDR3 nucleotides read TGTGCCAGCAGTCTAGGGATTCCTCCCTACGAGCAGTACTTC.